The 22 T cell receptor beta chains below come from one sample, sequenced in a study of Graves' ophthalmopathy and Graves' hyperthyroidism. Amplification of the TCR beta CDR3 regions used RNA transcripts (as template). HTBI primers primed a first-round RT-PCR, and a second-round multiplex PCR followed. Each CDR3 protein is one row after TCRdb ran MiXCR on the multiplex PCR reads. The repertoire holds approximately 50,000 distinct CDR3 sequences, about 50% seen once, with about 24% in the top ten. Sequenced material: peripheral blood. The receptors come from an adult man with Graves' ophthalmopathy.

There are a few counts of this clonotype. The CDR3 loop is CASSDFGNTGELFF. Here the CDR3 DNA reads TGTGCCAGCAGTGATTTCGGGAACACCGGGGAGCTGTTTTTT. This sequence joins TRBV25-1 and TRBJ2-2; D remains unclear. The germline V and J ends were trimmed by 3 bases and 1 base, with 6 bases remaining between them. This CDR3 is built from 14 residues. Looked up from germline, CDR1 is MGHDK and CDR2 is SYGVNS.

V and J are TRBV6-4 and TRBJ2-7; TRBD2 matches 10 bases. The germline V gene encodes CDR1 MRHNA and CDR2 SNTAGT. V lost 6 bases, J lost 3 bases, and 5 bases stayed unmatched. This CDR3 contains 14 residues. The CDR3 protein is CASSRTSGHYEQYF. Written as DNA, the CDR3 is TGTGCCAGCAGCCGGACTAGCGGACACTACGAGCAGTACTTC.

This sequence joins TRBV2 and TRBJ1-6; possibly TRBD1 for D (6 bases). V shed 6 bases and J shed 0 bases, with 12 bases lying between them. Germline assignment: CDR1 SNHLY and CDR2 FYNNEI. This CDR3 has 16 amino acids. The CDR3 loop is CASSSDRSSYNSPLHF. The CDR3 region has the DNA TGTGCCAGCAGCTCAGACAGGAGCTCCTATAATTCACCCCTCCACTTT.

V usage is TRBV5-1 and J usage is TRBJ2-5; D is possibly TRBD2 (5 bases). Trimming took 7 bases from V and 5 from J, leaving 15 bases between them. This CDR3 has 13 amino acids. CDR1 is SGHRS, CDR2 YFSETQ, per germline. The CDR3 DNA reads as TGCGCCAGCGCTCCCGGGGTCGGGGAGACCCAGTACTTC. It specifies CASAPGVGETQYF.

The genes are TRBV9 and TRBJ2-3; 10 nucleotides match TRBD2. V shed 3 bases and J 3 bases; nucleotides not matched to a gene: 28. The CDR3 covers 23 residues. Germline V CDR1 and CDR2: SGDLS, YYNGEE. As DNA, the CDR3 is TGTGCCAGCAGCGGACCCTCCGTCGGCGCACAGGCAGGGACTAGCGATTCTACAGATACGCAGTATTTT. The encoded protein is CASSGPSVGAQAGTSDSTDTQYF.

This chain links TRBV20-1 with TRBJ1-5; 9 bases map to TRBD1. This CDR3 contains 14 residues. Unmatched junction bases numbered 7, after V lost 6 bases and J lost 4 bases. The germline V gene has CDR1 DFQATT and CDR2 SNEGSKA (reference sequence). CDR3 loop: CSAPPGTGNQPQHF. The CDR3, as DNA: TGCAGTGCCCCACCCGGGACAGGGAATCAGCCCCAGCATTTT.

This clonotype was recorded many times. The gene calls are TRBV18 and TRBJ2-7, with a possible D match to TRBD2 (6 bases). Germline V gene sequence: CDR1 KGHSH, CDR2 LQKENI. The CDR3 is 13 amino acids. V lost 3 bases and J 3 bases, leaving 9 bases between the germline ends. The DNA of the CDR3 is TGTGCCAGCTCACCTGGGGGAGGCTACGAGCAGTACTTC. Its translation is CASSPGGGYEQYF.

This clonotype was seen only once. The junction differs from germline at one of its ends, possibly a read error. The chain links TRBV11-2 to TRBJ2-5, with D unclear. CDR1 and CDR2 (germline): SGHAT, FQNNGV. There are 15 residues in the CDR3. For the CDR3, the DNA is TGTGCCAGCAGCTTAGGGCAGGATAGTCAAGGGACCCAGTACTTC. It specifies CASSLGQDSQGTQYF.

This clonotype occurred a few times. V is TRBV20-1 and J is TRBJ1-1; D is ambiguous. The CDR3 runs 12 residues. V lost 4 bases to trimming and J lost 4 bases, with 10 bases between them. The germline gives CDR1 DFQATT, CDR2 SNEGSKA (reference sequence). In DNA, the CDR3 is TGCAGTGCTACGACCGAGAGCACTGAAGCTTTCTTT. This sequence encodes CSATTESTEAFF.

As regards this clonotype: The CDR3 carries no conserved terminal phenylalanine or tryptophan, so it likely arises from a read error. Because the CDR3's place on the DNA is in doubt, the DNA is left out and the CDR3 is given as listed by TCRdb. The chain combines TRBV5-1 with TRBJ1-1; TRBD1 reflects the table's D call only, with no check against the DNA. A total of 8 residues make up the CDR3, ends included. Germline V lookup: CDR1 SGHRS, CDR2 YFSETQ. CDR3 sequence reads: CASSTGNR.

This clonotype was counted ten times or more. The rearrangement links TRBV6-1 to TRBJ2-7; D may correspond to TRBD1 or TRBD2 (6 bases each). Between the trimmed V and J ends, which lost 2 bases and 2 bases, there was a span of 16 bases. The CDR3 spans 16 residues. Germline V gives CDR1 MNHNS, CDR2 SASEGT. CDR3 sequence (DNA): TGTGCCAGCAGTGAACAGGGGCCGGGAGTGGCCTACGAGCAGTACTTC. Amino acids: CASSEQGPGVAYEQYF.

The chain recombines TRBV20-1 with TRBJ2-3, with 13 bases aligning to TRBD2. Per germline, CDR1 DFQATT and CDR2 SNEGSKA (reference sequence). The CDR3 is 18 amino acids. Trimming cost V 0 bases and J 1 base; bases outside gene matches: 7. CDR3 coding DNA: TGCAGTGCTAGAGACGTGACAGGGACTAGCGGGGGCACAGATACGCAGTATTTT. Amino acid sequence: CSARDVTGTSGGTDTQYF.

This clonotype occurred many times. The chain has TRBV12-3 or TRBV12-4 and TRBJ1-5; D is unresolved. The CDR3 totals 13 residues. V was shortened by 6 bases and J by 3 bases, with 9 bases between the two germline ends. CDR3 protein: CASRGQLNQPQHF. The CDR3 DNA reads TGTGCCAGCAGGGGTCAGCTCAATCAGCCCCAGCATTTT.

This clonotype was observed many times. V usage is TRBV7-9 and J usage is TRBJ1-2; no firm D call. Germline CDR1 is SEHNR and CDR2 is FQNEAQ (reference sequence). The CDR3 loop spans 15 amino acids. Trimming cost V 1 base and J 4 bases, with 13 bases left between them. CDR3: CASSLESQVPYGYTF. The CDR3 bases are TGTGCCAGCAGCTTAGAGTCGCAGGTGCCCTATGGCTACACCTTC.

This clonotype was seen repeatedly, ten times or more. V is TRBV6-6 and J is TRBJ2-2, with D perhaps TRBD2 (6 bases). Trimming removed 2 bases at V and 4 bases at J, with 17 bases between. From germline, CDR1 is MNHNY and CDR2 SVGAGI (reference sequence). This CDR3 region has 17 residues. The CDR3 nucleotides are TGTGCCAGCAGTTACGCCCGGGTAGCGGCTCCCACCGGGGAGCTGTTTTTT. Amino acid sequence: CASSYARVAAPTGELFF.

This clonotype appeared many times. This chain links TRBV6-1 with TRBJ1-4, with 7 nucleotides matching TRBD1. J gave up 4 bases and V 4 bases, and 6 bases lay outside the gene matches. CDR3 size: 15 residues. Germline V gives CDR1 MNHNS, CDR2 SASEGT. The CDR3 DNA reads TGTGCCAGCAGTGGCAACAGGGGTGGTAATGAAAAACTGTTTTTT. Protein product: CASSGNRGGNEKLFF.

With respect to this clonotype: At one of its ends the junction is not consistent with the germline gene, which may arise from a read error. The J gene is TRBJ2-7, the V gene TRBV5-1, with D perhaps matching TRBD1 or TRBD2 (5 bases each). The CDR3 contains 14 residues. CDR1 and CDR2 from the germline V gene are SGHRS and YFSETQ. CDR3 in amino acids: CASSRDGHSYKQYF. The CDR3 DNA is TGCGCCAGCAGTCGGGACGGACATTCCTACAAGCAGTACTTC. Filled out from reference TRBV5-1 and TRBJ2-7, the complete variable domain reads KAGVTQTPRYLIKTRGQQVTLSCSPISGHRSVSWYQQTPGQGLQFLFEYFSETQRNKGNFPGRFSGRQFSNSRSEMNVSTLELGDSALYLCASSRDGHSYKQYFGPGTRLTVT.

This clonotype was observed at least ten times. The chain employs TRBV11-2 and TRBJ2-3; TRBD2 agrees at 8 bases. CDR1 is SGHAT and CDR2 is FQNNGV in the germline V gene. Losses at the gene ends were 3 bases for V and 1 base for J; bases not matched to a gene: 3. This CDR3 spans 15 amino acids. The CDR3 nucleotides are TGTGCCAGCAGCTTTAGCGGGACCCGCACAGATACGCAGTATTTT. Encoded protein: CASSFSGTRTDTQYF.

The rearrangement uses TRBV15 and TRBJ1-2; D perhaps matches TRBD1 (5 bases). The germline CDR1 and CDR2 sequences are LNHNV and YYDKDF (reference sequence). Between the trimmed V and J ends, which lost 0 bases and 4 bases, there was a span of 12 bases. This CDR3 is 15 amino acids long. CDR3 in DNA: TGTGCCACCAGCAGAGATGTGAGGGGTTCCTATGGCTACACCTTC. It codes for CATSRDVRGSYGYTF.

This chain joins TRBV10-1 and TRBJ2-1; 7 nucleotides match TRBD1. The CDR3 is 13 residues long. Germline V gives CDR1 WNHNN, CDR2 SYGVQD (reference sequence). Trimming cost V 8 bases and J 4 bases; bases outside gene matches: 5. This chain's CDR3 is CASSRQGYNEQFF. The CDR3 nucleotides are TGCGCCAGCTCAAGACAGGGTTACAATGAGCAGTTCTTC.

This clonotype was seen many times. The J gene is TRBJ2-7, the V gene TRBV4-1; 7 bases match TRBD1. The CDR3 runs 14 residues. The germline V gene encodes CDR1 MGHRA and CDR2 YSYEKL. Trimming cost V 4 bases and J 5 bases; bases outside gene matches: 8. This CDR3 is CASSPLDRDHEQYF. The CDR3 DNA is TGCGCCAGCAGCCCTTTAGACAGGGACCACGAGCAGTACTTC.

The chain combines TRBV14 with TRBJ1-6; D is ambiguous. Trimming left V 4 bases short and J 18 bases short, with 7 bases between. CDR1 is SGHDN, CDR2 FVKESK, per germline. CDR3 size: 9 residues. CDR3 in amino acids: CASSRTNHF. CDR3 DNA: TGTGCCAGCAGCCGGACCAACCACTTT.